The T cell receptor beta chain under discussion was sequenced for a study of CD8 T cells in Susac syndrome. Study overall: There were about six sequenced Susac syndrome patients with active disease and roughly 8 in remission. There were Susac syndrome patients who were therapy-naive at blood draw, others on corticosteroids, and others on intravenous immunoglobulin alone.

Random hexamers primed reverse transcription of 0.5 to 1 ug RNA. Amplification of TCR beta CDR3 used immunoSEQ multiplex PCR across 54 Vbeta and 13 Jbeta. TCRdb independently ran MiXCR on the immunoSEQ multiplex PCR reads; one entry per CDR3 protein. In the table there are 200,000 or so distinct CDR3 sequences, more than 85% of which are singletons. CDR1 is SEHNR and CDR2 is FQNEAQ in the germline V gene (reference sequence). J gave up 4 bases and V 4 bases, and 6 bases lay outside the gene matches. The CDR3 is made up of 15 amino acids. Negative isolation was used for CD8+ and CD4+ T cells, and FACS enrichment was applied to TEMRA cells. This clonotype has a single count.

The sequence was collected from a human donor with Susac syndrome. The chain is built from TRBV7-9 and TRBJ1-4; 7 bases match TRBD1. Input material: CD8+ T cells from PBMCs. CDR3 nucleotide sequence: TGTGCCAGCAGCTCACAGGGGTTACTTAATGAAAAACTGTTTTTT. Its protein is CASSSQGLLNEKLFF.